The 20 T cell receptor beta chains listed next were all sequenced from one sample in a study of blood T cells in healthy people across ages. The use of a sample-barcoded 5' primer and a J-beta primer mix characterized a second PCR of roughly 7 to 11 cycles. TCRdb reanalysed the 5' RACE reads using MiXCR and keeps one entry per CDR3 protein. The sample consists of fewer than 2,000,000 distinct CDR3 sequences, around 36% of them appearing once. The sequenced sample consisted of blood. Every receptor here comes from a woman in her 30s in good health.

The genes are TRBV20-1 and TRBJ2-1; 11 nucleotides line up with TRBD1. The CDR3 covers 20 residues. Germline CDR1 reads DFQATT; CDR2 reads SNEGSKA (reference sequence). V lost 2 bases and J lost 1; bases outside the gene matches: 16. CDR3 nucleotide sequence: TGCAGTGCTAGAATTTTTCCCGGACAGGGGGCCCTGGGGTCCTACAATGAGCAGTTCTTC. Its translation: CSARIFPGQGALGSYNEQFF.

The chain joins TRBV5-1 to TRBJ2-1, with 7 bases matching TRBD2. The CDR3 extends over 13 amino acids. The V gene's germline CDR1 is SGHRS and CDR2 YFSETQ. After removal of 0 bases from V and 8 bases from J, the junction contained 2 bases not matched to a gene. CDR3 loop: CASSLDAGDEQFF. The CDR3 DNA follows: TGCGCCAGCAGCTTGGATGCGGGAGATGAGCAGTTCTTC.

The chain uses TRBV7-9 and TRBJ2-3; 12 nucleotides match TRBD2. The CDR3 has 17 amino acids. The V segment lost 4 bases and the J segment 8 bases; nucleotides outside the gene matches: 13. CDR1 is SEHNR, CDR2 FQNEAQ, per germline (reference sequence). CDR3 nucleotide sequence: TGTGCCAGCAGCTCAACTCCGGGACTAGCGGGTTCTATTACGCAGTATTTT. Residues: CASSSTPGLAGSITQYF.

This clonotype has only a few counts. This chain uses TRBV4-1 with TRBJ2-2; D call uncertain. The CDR3 extends over 15 amino acids. From germline, CDR1 is MGHRA and CDR2 YSYEKL. V was shortened by 0 bases and J by 6 bases, with 11 bases between the two germline ends. DNA of the CDR3: TGCGCCAGCAGCCAAGAAGGTGCCGTCTCCGGGGAGCTGTTTTTT. Translated: CASSQEGAVSGELFF.

CDR3 residues: CASSQGTGGHYNEQFF. As DNA, the CDR3 is TGTGCCAGCAGCCAAGGAACGGGGGGACACTACAATGAGCAGTTCTTC. The J gene is TRBJ2-1, the V gene TRBV4-2; D might be TRBD2 (7 bases). V was trimmed by 1 base and J by 3 bases, leaving 13 bases between them. The CDR3 is 16 amino acids. Germline values: CDR1 LGHNA, CDR2 YNFKEQ.

This rearrangement joins TRBV20-1 to TRBJ1-1; D gene unclear. Germline CDR1 is DFQATT and CDR2 is SNEGSKA (reference sequence). The V gene lost 3 bases and the J gene lost 1 base, with 12 bases spanning the gap. The CDR3 consists of 14 residues. The CDR3 DNA sequence: TGCAGTGCTAGCGTCTTTCTGGGGAACACTGAAGCTTTCTTT. It yields the protein CSASVFLGNTEAFF.

The V call is TRBV6-6, the J call TRBJ1-1; the D is unclear. Germline CDR1 MNHNY, CDR2 SVGAGI (reference sequence). V was shortened by 6 bases and J by 6 bases, with 11 bases between the two germline ends. This CDR3 spans 12 amino acids. Written as DNA, the CDR3 is TGTGCCAGCAGCGAAACATGGTCTGAAGCTTTCTTT. Amino acid sequence: CASSETWSEAFF.

This clonotype was picked up one time. The chain employs TRBV27 and TRBJ2-1, with D tentatively TRBD1 (5 bases). This CDR3 region has 16 residues. V was pared by 5 bases and J by 6 bases, with 20 bases between. Looked up from germline, CDR1 is MNHEY and CDR2 is SMNVEV (reference sequence). The CDR3 region is CASSRPTRIGANEQFF. Written as DNA, the CDR3 is TGTGCCAGCAGTCGGCCGACAAGGATTGGGGCCAATGAGCAGTTCTTC.

The chain joins TRBV7-9 to TRBJ2-1; TRBD1 matches at 9 bases. The CDR3 runs 15 residues. Germline lookup yields CDR1 SEHNR and CDR2 FQNEAQ (reference sequence). The V segment lost 7 bases and the J segment 2 bases; nucleotides outside the gene matches: 6. In DNA, the CDR3 is TGTGCCAGCAACCAAAGGGACAGGGCCTACAATGAGCAGTTCTTC. Its translation is CASNQRDRAYNEQFF.

The V gene is TRBV6-1, the J gene TRBJ2-7; 11 nucleotides agree with TRBD1. With V trimmed by 6 bases and J by 0 bases, 1 base remained unmatched. There are 14 residues in the CDR3. Germline values: CDR1 MNHNS, CDR2 SASEGT. Here the CDR3 reads CASRDRGLSYEQYF. CDR3 sequence (DNA): TGTGCCAGCAGGGACAGGGGGCTCTCCTACGAGCAGTACTTC.

Worth noting for this clonotype: The conserved phenylalanine or tryptophan is not found at the CDR3 terminus, so this likely reflects a read error. The V and J genes are TRBV12-5 and TRBJ2-3, with 8 bases that match TRBD2. V was clipped by 4 bases and J by 4 bases; unmatched bases: 1. Germline V gene sequence: CDR1 LGHNT, CDR2 FRNRAP. CDR3 size: 13 residues. CDR3: CASGSGGADTQYV. In nucleotides, the CDR3 is TGTGCTAGTGGTTCGGGGGGGGCAGATACGCAGTATGTT.

The gene calls are TRBV5-1 and TRBJ2-1; no reliable D call. This CDR3 has 14 amino acids. The ends were cut back, 4 bases at V and 6 bases at J, with 14 bases in the middle. From germline, CDR1 is SGHRS and CDR2 YFSETQ. The CDR3 DNA reads TGCGCCAGCAGCCCGACGACTTTTACCAATGAGCAGTTCTTC. This translates into CASSPTTFTNEQFF. The variable domain in full, completed from reference TRBV5-1 and TRBJ2-1, reads KAGVTQTPRYLIKTRGQQVTLSCSPISGHRSVSWYQQTPGQGLQFLFEYFSETQRNKGNFPGRFSGRQFSNSRSEMNVSTLELGDSALYLCASSPTTFTNEQFFGPGTRLTVL.

Concerning this clonotype: One end of the junction is discordant with germline, which a read error may explain. The chain recombines TRBV7-9 with TRBJ2-6; a possible D gene is TRBD1 (5 bases). The CDR3 consists of 17 residues. CDR1 and CDR2 (germline): SEHNR, FQNEAQ (reference sequence). The CDR3 region is CASSSSYGASGASVLTF. The CDR3 DNA is TGTGCCAGCAGCTCAAGCTATGGGGCCTCTGGGGCCAGCGTCCTGACTTTC.

A few counts support this clonotype. The chain couples TRBV29-1 to TRBJ1-1; the D gene is possibly TRBD1 (5 bases). V was pared by 1 base and J by 5 bases, with 14 bases between. Germline lookup yields CDR1 SQVTM and CDR2 ANQGSEA. CDR3 size: 14 residues. The CDR3 reads CSVEGQGRGTEAFF. The CDR3, as DNA: TGCAGCGTTGAAGGCCAGGGCCGGGGGACTGAAGCTTTCTTT.

A few counts support this clonotype. The chain carries TRBV7-7 and TRBJ1-6; D not resolved. The CDR3 loop spans 16 amino acids. Germline CDR1 reads SSHAT; CDR2 reads FNYEAQ (reference sequence). V was clipped by 5 bases and J by 9 bases, with 20 bases between them. The CDR3 coding sequence is TGTGCCAGCAGCCCTAGTGACCCCAGGAACACTTCACCCCTCCACTTT. It specifies CASSPSDPRNTSPLHF.

This clonotype was counted only a few times. The chain links TRBV27 to TRBJ1-2; D unclear. Trimming shortened V by 7 bases and J by 8 bases, and 14 bases separated the two germline ends. CDR1 and CDR2 (germline): MNHEY, SMNVEV (reference sequence). The CDR3 extends over 12 amino acids. This CDR3 reads CASKWQARGYTF. The CDR3 DNA follows: TGTGCCAGCAAATGGCAGGCGAGGGGCTACACCTTC.

The chain employs TRBV5-1 and TRBJ2-5, with a possible D match to TRBD1 (5 bases). The CDR3 extends over 12 amino acids. Germline V lookup: CDR1 SGHRS, CDR2 YFSETQ. Trimming shortened V by 5 bases and J by 5 bases, and 10 bases separated the two germline ends. The CDR3 coding sequence is TGCGCCAGCAGAGGGGTAATGGAGACCCAGTACTTC. This encodes CASRGVMETQYF.

Written as DNA, the CDR3 is TGTGCCAGCAGCTGGGCAGGGGAGGGTGAAGCTTTCTTT. It translates to CASSWAGEGEAFF. The gene calls are TRBV6-1 and TRBJ1-1, with TRBD1 as a possible D gene (6 bases). The germline V gene encodes CDR1 MNHNS and CDR2 SASEGT. V gave up 6 bases and J gave up 7 bases, with 15 bases separating them. This CDR3 region has 13 residues.

This clonotype appeared a few times. V usage is TRBV7-6 and J usage is TRBJ1-6; 8 positions match TRBD1. The CDR3 is made up of 16 amino acids. CDR1 is SGHVS and CDR2 is FNYEAQ in the germline V gene. The junction had 8 bases not matched to a gene; V was cut back by 3 bases and J by 7 bases. The CDR3 here is CASSFIGQGGNSPLHF. CDR3 DNA sequence: TGTGCCAGCAGCTTTATCGGACAGGGCGGGAATTCACCCCTCCACTTT.

The chain recombines TRBV7-8 with TRBJ2-7, with D maybe TRBD1 (6 bases). Germline V gene sequence: CDR1 SGHVS, CDR2 FQNEAQ. The germline V and J ends were trimmed by 0 bases and 3 bases, with 12 bases remaining between them. The CDR3 spans 15 residues. CDR3 DNA: TGTGCCAGCAGCTTAGCGGGGGCCCGAAACTACGAGCAGTACTTC. Amino acid sequence: CASSLAGARNYEQYF.